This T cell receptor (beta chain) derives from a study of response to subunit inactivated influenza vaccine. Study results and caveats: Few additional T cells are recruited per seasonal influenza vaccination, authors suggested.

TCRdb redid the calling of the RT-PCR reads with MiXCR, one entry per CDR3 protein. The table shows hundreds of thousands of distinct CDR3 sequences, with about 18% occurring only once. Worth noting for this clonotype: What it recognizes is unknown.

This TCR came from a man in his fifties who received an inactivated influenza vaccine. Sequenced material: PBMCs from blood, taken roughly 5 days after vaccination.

CDR3 sequence reads: CSVSPGEKLFF. The CDR3 region has the DNA TGCAGCGTTAGCCCTGGAGAAAAACTGTTTTTT. The genes are TRBV29-1 and TRBJ1-4; D is uncertain. Trimming took off 5 bases at V and 8 bases at J, with 9 bases between the two ends. CDR1 SQVTM and CDR2 ANQGSEA come from the germline V gene. This CDR3 region has 11 residues.